Sequencing of this T cell receptor beta chain was carried out in a study of shared clonotypes between healthy human individuals. Study-level findings and limits: Among non-shared clonotypes, generation probabilities were lower than among those shared by all four donors.

Data came from immunoSEQ multiplex PCR; TCRdb stores just in-frame clones and leaves some out. Of about 670,000 clones listed, around 72% are singletons. This CDR3 region has 14 residues. This clone was recorded at least ten times. Its antigen remains unidentified. The sequence came from a woman aged 25 to 39 in good health. The specimen sequenced was memory CD4+ T cells sorted from blood. Indicated subset: CD45RA-negative fraction. V and J are TRBV7-5 and TRBJ1-4. TRBV7-5 is a known pseudogene. In DNA, the CDR3 is TGTGTCAGAAGCTTAGGAGGTTTGGGAGAAAAACTGTTTTTT. It is translated as CVRSLGGLGEKLFF.